This T cell receptor (beta chain) was identified during a study of monozygotic twins with inflammatory bowel disease. The CDR3 runs to 14 residues. Template switching introduced UMIs that contain a 6-nucleotide sample barcode. Using the 5' RACE reads, TCRdb records one entry per CDR3 protein without DNA. In total, the table holds 150,000 to 200,000 distinct CDR3 sequences. The authors drew around 2.6 ml of blood from each donor. About this clonotype itself: Its antigen is as yet unknown.

The study's findings and limits: Especially where disease activity was present, IBD patients had fewer clonotypes in common with others than healthy twins did. Background noise in patient repertoires may stem from differing immunosuppressive treatments.

Sequencing used blood. The source of this sequence is a human donor with ulcerative colitis or Crohn's disease, or a healthy co-twin of an affected twin (not recorded which). This chain joins TRBV12-3 or TRBV12-4 and TRBJ1-2. CDR3 residues: CASSLASANYGYTF.